The clone carrying this T cell receptor (beta chain) was seen a handful of times. Trimming left V 9 bases short and J 4 bases short, with 12 bases between. The CDR3 is made up of 13 amino acids. Germline CDR1 LNHDA, CDR2 SQIVND (reference sequence). The data derive from a study of identical twins. One entry per CDR3 protein, called by TCRdb with MiXCR from the 5' RACE reads. In the table there are about 690,000 distinct CDR3 sequences, approximately 6.1% of which are singletons. The chain has TRBV19 and TRBJ2-2; D might be TRBD1 or TRBD2, each matching 5 bases. The TCR comes from a man younger than 35 in good health. Sequencing used naive T cells sorted from blood. The CDR3 sequence is CASQGRLTGELFF. Written as DNA, the CDR3 is TGTGCCAGCCAGGGACGGCTCACCGGGGAGCTGTTTTTT.